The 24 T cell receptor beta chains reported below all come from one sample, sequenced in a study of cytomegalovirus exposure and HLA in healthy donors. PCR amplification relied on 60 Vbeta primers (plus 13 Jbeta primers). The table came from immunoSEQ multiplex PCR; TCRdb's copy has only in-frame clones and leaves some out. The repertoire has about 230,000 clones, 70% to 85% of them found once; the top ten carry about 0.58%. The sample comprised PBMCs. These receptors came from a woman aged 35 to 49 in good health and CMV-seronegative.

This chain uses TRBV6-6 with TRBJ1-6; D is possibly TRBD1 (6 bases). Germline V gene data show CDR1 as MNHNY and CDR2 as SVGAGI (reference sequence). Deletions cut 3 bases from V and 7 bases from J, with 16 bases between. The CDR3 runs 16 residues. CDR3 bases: TGTGCCAGCAGTTATGACAGGTCCCCAAACAATTCACCCCTCCACTTT. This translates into CASSYDRSPNNSPLHF.

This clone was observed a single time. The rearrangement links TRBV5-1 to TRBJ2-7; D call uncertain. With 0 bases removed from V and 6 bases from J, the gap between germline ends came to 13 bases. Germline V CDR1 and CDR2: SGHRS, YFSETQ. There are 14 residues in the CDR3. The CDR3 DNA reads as TGCGCCAGCAGCTTGGCCCCGGAGTCGGGCGAGCAGTACTTC. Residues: CASSLAPESGEQYF.

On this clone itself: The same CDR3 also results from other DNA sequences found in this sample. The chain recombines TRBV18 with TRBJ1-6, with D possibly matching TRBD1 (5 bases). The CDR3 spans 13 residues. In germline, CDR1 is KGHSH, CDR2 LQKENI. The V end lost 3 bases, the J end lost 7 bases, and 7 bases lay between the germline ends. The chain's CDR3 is CASSPGRNSPLHF. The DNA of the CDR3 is TGTGCCAGCTCACCGGGGCGCAATTCACCCCTCCACTTT.

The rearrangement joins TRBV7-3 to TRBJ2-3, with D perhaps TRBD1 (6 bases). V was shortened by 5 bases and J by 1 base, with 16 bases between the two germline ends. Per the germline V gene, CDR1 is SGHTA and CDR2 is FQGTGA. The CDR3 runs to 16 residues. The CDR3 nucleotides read TGTGCCAGCAGCCCTAAACAGGGTGGGGGCACAGATACGCAGTATTTT. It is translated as CASSPKQGGGTDTQYF.

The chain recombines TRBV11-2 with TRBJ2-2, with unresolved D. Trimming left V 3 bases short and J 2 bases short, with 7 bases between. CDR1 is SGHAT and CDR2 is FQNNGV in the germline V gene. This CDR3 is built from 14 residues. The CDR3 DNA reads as TGTGCCAGCAGCTTGGGCTCTAACACCGGGGAGCTGTTTTTT. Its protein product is CASSLGSNTGELFF.

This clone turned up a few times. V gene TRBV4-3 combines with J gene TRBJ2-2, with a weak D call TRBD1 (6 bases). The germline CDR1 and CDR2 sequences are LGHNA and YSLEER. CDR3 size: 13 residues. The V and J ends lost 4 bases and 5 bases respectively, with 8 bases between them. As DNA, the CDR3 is TGCGCCAGCAGCCCCACAGGGACCGGGGAGCTGTTTTTT. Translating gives CASSPTGTGELFF.

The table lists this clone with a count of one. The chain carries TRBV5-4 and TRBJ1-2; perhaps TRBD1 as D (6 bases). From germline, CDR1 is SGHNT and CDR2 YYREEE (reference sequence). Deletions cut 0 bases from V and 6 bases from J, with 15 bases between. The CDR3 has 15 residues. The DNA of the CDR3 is TGTGCCAGCAGCTTGGATGGGGGCGGATCGGATGGCTACACCTTC. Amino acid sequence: CASSLDGGGSDGYTF.

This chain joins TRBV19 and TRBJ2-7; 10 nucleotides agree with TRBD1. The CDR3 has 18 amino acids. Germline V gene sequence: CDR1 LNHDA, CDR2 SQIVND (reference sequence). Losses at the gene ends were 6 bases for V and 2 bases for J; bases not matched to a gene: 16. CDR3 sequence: CASSRHLAGTGVTYEQYF. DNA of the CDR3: TGTGCCAGTAGCCGACACCTAGCCGGGACAGGGGTGACCTACGAGCAGTACTTC.

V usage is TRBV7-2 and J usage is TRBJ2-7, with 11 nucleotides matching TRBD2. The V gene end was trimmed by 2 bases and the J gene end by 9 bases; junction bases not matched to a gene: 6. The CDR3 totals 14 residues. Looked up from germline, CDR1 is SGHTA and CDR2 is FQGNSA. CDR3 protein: CASSLLGLAGGQYF. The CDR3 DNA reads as TGTGCCAGCAGCTTATTGGGGCTAGCGGGGGGGCAGTACTTC. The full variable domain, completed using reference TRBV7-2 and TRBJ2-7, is GAGVSQSPSNKVTEKGKDVELRCDPISGHTALYWYRQSLGQGLEFLIYFQGNSAPDKSGLPSDRFSAERTGGSVSTLTIQRTQQEDSAVYLCASSLLGLAGGQYFGPGTRLTVT.

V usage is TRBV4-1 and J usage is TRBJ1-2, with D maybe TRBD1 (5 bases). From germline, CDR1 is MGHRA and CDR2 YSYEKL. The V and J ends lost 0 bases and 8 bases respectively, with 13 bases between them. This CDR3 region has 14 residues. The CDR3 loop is CASSQDTGSRGYTF. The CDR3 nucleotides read TGCGCCAGCAGCCAAGATACAGGCTCTCGGGGCTACACCTTC.

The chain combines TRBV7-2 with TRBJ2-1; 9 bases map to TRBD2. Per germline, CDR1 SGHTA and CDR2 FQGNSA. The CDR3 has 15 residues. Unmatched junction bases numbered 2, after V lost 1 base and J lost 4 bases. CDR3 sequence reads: CASSLGGGVYNEQFF. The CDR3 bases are TGTGCCAGCAGCTTAGGCGGGGGGGTTTACAATGAGCAGTTCTTC.

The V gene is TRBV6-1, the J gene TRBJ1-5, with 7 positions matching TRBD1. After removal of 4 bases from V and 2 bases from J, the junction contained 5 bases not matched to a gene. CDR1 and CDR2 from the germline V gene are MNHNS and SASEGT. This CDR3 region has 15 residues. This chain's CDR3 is CASSGGGAGNQPQHF. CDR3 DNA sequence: TGTGCCAGCAGTGGAGGGGGCGCTGGCAATCAGCCCCAGCATTTT.

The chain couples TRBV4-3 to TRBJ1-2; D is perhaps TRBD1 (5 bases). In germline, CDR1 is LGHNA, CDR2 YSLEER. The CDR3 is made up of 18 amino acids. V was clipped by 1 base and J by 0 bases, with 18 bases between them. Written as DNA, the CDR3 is TGCGCCAGCAGCCAAGTTGTAGGAGGGGACCTCTCTAACTATGGCTACACCTTC. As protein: CASSQVVGGDLSNYGYTF.

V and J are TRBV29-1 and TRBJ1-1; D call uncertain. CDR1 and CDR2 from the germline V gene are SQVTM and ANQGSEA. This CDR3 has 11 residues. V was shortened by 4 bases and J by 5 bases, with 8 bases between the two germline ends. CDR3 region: CSVGRRTEAFF. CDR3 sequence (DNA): TGCAGCGTTGGGAGGCGTACTGAAGCTTTCTTT. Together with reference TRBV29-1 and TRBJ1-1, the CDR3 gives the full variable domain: SAVISQKPSRDICQRGTSLTIQCQVDSQVTMMFWYRQQPGQSLTLIATANQGSEATYESGFVIDKFPISRPNLTFSTLTVSNMSPEDSSIYLCSVGRRTEAFFGQGTRLTVV.

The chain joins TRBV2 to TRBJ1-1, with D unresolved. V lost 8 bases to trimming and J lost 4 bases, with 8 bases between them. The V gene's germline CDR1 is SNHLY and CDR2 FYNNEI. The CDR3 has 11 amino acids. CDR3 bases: TGTGCCAGCCATACTTCCACTGAAGCTTTCTTT. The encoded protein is CASHTSTEAFF. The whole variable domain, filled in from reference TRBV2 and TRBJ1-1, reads EPEVTQTPSHQVTQMGQEVILRCVPISNHLYFYWYRQILGQKVEFLVSFYNNEISEKSEIFDDQFSVERPDGSNFTLKIRSTKLEDSAMYFCASHTSTEAFFGQGTRLTVV.

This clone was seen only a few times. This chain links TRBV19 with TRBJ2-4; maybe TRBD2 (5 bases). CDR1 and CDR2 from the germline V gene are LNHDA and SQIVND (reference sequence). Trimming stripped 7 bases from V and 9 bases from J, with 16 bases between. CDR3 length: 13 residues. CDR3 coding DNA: TGTGCCAGTAAGGCGGAGGAGTATGGCATTCAGTACTTC. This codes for CASKAEEYGIQYF.

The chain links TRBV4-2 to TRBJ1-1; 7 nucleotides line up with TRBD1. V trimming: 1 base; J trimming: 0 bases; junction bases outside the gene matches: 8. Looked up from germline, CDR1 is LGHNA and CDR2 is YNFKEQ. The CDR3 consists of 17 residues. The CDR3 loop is CASSQVQGVPMNTEAFF. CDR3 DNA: TGTGCCAGCAGCCAAGTCCAGGGGGTCCCTATGAACACTGAAGCTTTCTTT.

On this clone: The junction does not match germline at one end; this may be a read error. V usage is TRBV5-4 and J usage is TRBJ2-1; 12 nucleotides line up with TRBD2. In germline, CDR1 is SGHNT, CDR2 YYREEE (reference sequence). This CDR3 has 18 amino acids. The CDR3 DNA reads TGTGCCAGCAGCTTGGAACCCGCTAGCGGGGGGGCCTTCGGTGAGCTGTTCTTC. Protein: CASSLEPASGGAFGELFF.

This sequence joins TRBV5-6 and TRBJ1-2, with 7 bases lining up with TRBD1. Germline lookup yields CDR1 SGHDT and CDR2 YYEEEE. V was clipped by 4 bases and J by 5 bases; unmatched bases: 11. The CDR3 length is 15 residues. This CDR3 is CASSANDRVEYGYTF. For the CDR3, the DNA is TGTGCCAGCAGCGCGAATGACAGGGTGGAGTATGGCTACACCTTC.

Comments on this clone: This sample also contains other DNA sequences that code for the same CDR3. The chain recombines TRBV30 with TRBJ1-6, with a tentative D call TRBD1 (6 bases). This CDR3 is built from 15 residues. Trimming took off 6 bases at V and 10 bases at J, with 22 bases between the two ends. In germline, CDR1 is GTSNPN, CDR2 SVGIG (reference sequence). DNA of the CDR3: TGTGCCTGCTCACAGGGTTCGAAACAGTACTCACCCCTCCACTTT. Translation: CACSQGSKQYSPLHF.

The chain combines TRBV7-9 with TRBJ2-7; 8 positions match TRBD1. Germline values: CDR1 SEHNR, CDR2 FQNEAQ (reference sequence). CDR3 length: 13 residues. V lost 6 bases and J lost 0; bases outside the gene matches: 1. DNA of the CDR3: TGTGCCAGCAGTACAGGGGGCTCCTACGAGCAGTACTTC. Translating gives CASSTGGSYEQYF.

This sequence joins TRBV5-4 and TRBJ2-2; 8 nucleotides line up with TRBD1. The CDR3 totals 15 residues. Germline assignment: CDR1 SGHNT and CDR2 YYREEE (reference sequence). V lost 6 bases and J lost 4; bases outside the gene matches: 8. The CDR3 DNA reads TGTGCCAGCAAGATACGACAGGGGCCCACCGGGGAGCTGTTTTTT. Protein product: CASKIRQGPTGELFF. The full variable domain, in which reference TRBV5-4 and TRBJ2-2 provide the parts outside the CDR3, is ETGVTQSPTHLIKTRGQQVTLRCSSQSGHNTVSWYQQALGQGPQFIFQYYREEENGRGNFPPRFSGLQFPNYSSELNVNALELDDSALYLCASKIRQGPTGELFFGEGSRLTVL.

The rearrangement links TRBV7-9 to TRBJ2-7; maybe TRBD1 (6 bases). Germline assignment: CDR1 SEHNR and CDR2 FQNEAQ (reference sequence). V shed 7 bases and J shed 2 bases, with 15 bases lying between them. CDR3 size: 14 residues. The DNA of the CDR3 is TGTGCCAGCACCCCGTCACAGGGTACCTACGAGCAGTACTTC. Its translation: CASTPSQGTYEQYF.

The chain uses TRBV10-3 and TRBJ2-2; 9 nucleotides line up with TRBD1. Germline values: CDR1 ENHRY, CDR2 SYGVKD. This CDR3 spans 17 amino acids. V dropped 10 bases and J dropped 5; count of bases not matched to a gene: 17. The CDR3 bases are TGTGCCACTGTGGACAGGGGAGGATCTCTCAAGACCGGGGAGCTGTTTTTT. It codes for CATVDRGGSLKTGELFF.